One sample yielded the 8 T cell receptor beta chains listed below, sequenced in a study of cytotoxic CD8 clonotypes in ibrutinib-treated CLL (dated by TCRdb to 2020 to 2022). The sample's time point label, in plain terms: progressive disease on ibrutinib. To prepare the library, the immunoSEQ multiplex PCR assay was applied. As stored in TCRdb, this immuneACCESS dataset retains in-frame rearrangements with V and J assigned. A fraction of the clones does not appear; measured against another copy, unresolved V genes explain less than half of the discrepancy, and the remainder lacks a known reason. The sample table records tens of thousands of clones; around 82% of these occur just once. Less than 9% of the sample goes to the ten largest clones. The sample consisted of PBMCs, taken at disease progression, from a patient treated with ibrutinib. These TCRs come from a human donor with chronic lymphocytic leukemia.

The chain is built from TRBV1 and TRBJ1-1. TRBV1 is reported as a pseudogene. CDR3 length: 10 amino acids. The CDR3 nucleotides are TGCACCAGCAGCCGGACTGAAGCTTTCTTT. It codes for CTSSRTEAFF.

This rearrangement joins TRBV28 to TRBJ1-1; a possible D gene is TRBD1 (5 bases). CDR1 is MDHEN, CDR2 SYDVKM, per germline. The CDR3 consists of 16 residues. V was pared by 8 bases and J by 0 bases, with 19 bases between. This chain's CDR3 is CASWGSGTIMNTEAFF. Here the CDR3 DNA reads TGTGCCAGCTGGGGCTCCGGGACCATCATGAACACTGAAGCTTTCTTT.

The V and J genes are TRBV2 and TRBJ2-7; possibly TRBD1 for D (5 bases). Looked up from germline, CDR1 is SNHLY and CDR2 is FYNNEI. V lost 5 bases and J 6 bases, leaving 23 bases between the germline ends. The length of the CDR3 is 16 residues. CDR3 protein: CASSQMRRTLRGEQYF. The DNA of the CDR3 is TGTGCCAGCAGTCAAATGCGACGGACCCTAAGGGGCGAGCAGTACTTC.

This clone occurred a few times. The V and J genes are TRBV4-1 and TRBJ2-7, with 10 bases matching TRBD2. V lost 2 bases, J lost 3 bases, and 7 bases stayed unmatched. CDR1 and CDR2 from the germline V gene are MGHRA and YSYEKL. The CDR3 totals 16 residues. CDR3 region: CASSQTAGGPFYEQYF. Here the CDR3 DNA reads TGCGCCAGCAGCCAAACAGCGGGAGGGCCTTTCTACGAGCAGTACTTC.

This rearrangement joins TRBV7-3 to TRBJ2-1, with TRBD2 matching 7 bases. The germline gives CDR1 SGHTA, CDR2 FQGTGA. The CDR3 sequence is 12 residues long. The V segment lost 5 bases and the J segment 15 bases; nucleotides outside the gene matches: 10. CDR3 sequence reads: CASSTPRGRVFF. CDR3 DNA sequence: TGTGCCAGCAGCACCCCTCGGGGGAGGGTGTTCTTC.

V usage is TRBV11-2 and J usage is TRBJ2-1, with TRBD2 identical over 7 bases. There are 14 residues in the CDR3. CDR1 is SGHAT and CDR2 is FQNNGV in the germline V gene. The trim removed 6 bases at V and 4 bases at J, leaving 6 bases unmatched. The CDR3 reads CASRGQREYNEQFF. DNA of the CDR3: TGTGCCAGCAGAGGCCAGCGGGAATACAATGAGCAGTTCTTC.

V and J are TRBV6-5 and TRBJ2-2, with D perhaps TRBD1 (5 bases). Germline CDR1 MNHEY, CDR2 SVGAGI. The CDR3 totals 14 residues. The V end lost 6 bases, the J end lost 9 bases, and 17 bases lay between the germline ends. The CDR3 loop is CASRKTVPRRELFF. CDR3 nucleotides: TGTGCCAGCAGGAAGACAGTTCCCAGGAGGGAGCTGTTTTTT.

A few counts support this clone. The gene calls are TRBV7-9 and TRBJ2-7; 7 bases fit TRBD1. The CDR3 extends over 13 amino acids. Germline-derived CDR1 and CDR2 are SEHNR and FQNEAQ (reference sequence). J was trimmed by 6 bases and V by 1 base; bases with no gene match: 3. CDR3 DNA: TGTGCCAGCAGCTTAGGTGACAGGGTCGAGCAGTACTTC. It codes for CASSLGDRVEQYF. The full variable domain, with the rest looked up from reference TRBV7-9 and TRBJ2-7, is DTGVSQNPRHKITKRGQNVTFRCDPISEHNRLYWYRQTLGQGPEFLTYFQNEAQLEKSRLLSDRFSAERPKGSFSTLEIQRTEQGDSAMYLCASSLGDRVEQYFGPGTRLTVT.